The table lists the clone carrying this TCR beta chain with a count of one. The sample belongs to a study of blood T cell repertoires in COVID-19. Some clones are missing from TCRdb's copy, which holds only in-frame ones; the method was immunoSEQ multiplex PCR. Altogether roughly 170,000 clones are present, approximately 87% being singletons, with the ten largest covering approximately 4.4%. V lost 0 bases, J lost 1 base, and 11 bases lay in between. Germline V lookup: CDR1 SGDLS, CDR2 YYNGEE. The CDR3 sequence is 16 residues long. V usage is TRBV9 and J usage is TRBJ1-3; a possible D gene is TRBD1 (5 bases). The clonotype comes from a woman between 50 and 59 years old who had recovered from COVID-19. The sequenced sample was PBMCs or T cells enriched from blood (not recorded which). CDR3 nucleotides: TGTGCCAGCAGCGTAGCTACAGGAGAATCTGGAAACACCATATATTTT. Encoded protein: CASSVATGESGNTIYF.